A selection of T cell receptor beta chains follows, all from one sample in a study of shared clonotypes between healthy human individuals. Measured with immunoSEQ multiplex PCR; TCRdb has only the in-frame clones, and not every one. Among approximately 940,000 clones listed, about 80% were seen once. Material: memory CD4+ T cells sorted from blood. The source is a man aged 18-30 years in good health. The CDR3 runs from the conserved cysteine through the conserved F or W. Each record gives: V gene, D gene, J gene, clone size, CDR3 DNA, CDR3 protein. A D gene is named only where the DNA matches it firmly. Clone size appears in some rows only: once, few, many, or a class for an expanded clone.

TRBV4-1	.	TRBJ1-1	.	TGCGCCAGCAGCCAAGAATCCGCAGCCATGAACACTGAAGCTTTCTTT	CASSQESAAMNTEAFF
TRBV29-1	.	TRBJ2-7	.	TGCAGCGTTGTCGGGACACTTAAAACGAACTCCTACGAGCAGTACTTC	CSVVGTLKTNSYEQYF
TRBV18	.	TRBJ2-7	once	TGTGCCAGCTCACCCCCCGGGTGGGATCCTACCTACGAGCAGTACTTC	CASSPPGWDPTYEQYF
TRBV18	TRBD1	TRBJ1-2	.	TGTGCCAGCTCCCGACAGGGGGATGGCTACACCTTC	CASSRQGDGYTF
TRBV5-4	TRBD1	TRBJ1-4	once	TGTGCCAGCAGCAGACAGGGGCCTAATGAAAAACTGTTTTTT	CASSRQGPNEKLFF
TRBV10-3	.	TRBJ2-5	.	TGTGCCATCAGTGACGCAAAGACCCAGTACTTC	CAISDAKTQYF
TRBV15	.	TRBJ2-1	.	TGTGCCACCAGCAGGAGTGGGGCCCCAGGGGTGTACAATGAGCAGTTCTTC	CATSRSGAPGVYNEQFF
TRBV5-1	.	TRBJ2-6	.	TGCGCCAGCAGCTTGGAGGGGAGCGCCCCTGGGGCCAACGTCCTGACTTTC	CASSLEGSAPGANVLTF
TRBV27	TRBD2	TRBJ2-5	.	TGTGCCAGCAGTTTATCCGGACTAGCGGTAGGCGAGACCCAGTACTTC	CASSLSGLAVGETQYF
TRBV5-6	TRBD2	TRBJ2-3	.	TGTGCCAGCAGCCCAGTGCGGGGGGCTACAGATACGCAGTATTTT	CASSPVRGATDTQYF
TRBV7-2	TRBD2	TRBJ2-5	few	TGTGCCAGCAGCTTGCTAGCGGGAGGGCAAGAGACCCAGTACTTC	CASSLLAGGQETQYF
TRBV7-9	TRBD2	TRBJ2-2	.	TGTGCCAGCAGCCCAGGACTAGTAGAACGGAACACCGGGGAGCTGTTTTTT	CASSPGLVERNTGELFF
TRBV11-2	.	TRBJ2-2	once	TGTGCCAGCAGCTTGATGGCAGGGAGCAACACCGGGGAGCTGTTTTTT	CASSLMAGSNTGELFF
TRBV28	TRBD1	TRBJ1-6	few	TGTGCCAGCTACCGGACAGGGGGGGGTTCACCCCTCCACTTT	CASYRTGGGSPLHF
TRBV4-3	.	TRBJ2-1	.	TGCGCCAGCAGCCAAGATAGGACTCCAGCCTACAATGAGCAGTTCTTC	CASSQDRTPAYNEQFF
TRBV11-1	TRBD1	TRBJ2-7	.	TGTGCCAGCAGCTTAGAAACAGGGGGCAGCTACGAGCAGTACTTC	CASSLETGGSYEQYF
TRBV18	TRBD1	TRBJ1-5	.	TGTGCCAGCTCCTCGGGACAGGGAATAAATCAGCCCCAGCATTTT	CASSSGQGINQPQHF
TRBV7-8	.	TRBJ2-3	.	TGTGCCAGCAGCTTCATCGCGGGACGCACAGATACGCAGTATTTT	CASSFIAGRTDTQYF
TRBV28	.	TRBJ1-5	few	TGTGCCAGCAGCCAGGGGTCCCGCAATCAGCCCCAGCATTTT	CASSQGSRNQPQHF
TRBV4-3	.	TRBJ1-3	few	TGCGCCAGCAGCCAAGACTTTTTGGGCGCGAACGGAAACACCATATATTTT	CASSQDFLGANGNTIYF
TRBV4-1	.	TRBJ2-2	few	TGCGCCAGCAGCCAAGGGCAGGGGATCGGGGAGCTGTTTTTT	CASSQGQGIGELFF
TRBV5-6	.	TRBJ2-3	.	TGTGCCAGCAGCCGACGGACGGATTACACAGATACGCAGTATTTT	CASSRRTDYTDTQYF
TRBV5-4	TRBD1	TRBJ1-1	.	TGTGCCAGCAGCGTGGACAGGGCGTTACAAGCTTTCTTT	CASSVDRALQAFF
TRBV28	TRBD1	TRBJ1-6	.	TGTGCCAGCAGCGCGATCGACAGGGATAATTCACCCCTCCACTTT	CASSAIDRDNSPLHF
TRBV2	TRBD2	TRBJ2-1	.	TGTGCCAGCAGTGAACTCCGACTAGCCGGGGAGCAGTTCTTC	CASSELRLAGEQFF
TRBV5-4	.	TRBJ2-5	.	TGTGCCAGCAGCTTGGAAAGGGACGAGACCCAGTACTTC	CASSLERDETQYF
TRBV18	TRBD2	TRBJ2-5	.	TGTGCCAGCTCTCTAGCGGGAGGGTCGGAGACCCAGTACTTC	CASSLAGGSETQYF